The rows below give T cell receptor beta chains drawn from one sample of a study of early T cells in non-severe SARS-CoV-2 infection. One entry per CDR3 protein, called by TCRdb with MiXCR from the 5' RACE reads. The sample has about 70,000 distinct CDR3 sequences; approximately 4.6% are singletons. The sample was whole blood, taken at baseline. The receptors derive from an adult who was a healthcare worker with PCR-confirmed SARS-CoV-2 infection or an uninfected control (not recorded which). The donor label of this sample is uncertain. Each CDR3 is given with its conserved first and last residue. Fields, in order: V gene, clone size, D gene, J gene, CDR3 DNA, CDR3 protein. D genes are given only for firm matches. A row's size may be missing; if present it is once, few, many or a size class.

v_call: TRBV28; clone_size: few; d_call: NA; j_call: TRBJ2-3; cdr3_nt: TGTGCCAGCAGTCAGGGAGGCTCAGATACGCAGTATTTT; cdr3_aa: CASSQGGSDTQYF
v_call: TRBV7-2; clone_size: NA; d_call: TRBD1; j_call: TRBJ2-7; cdr3_nt: TGTGCCAGCAGCCCGACAGGGGGCTCCTACGAGCAGTACTTC; cdr3_aa: CASSPTGGSYEQYF
v_call: TRBV20-1; clone_size: many; d_call: NA; j_call: TRBJ2-2; cdr3_nt: TGCAGTGCTAGAAGTTACAGGACCGGGGAGCTGTTTTTT; cdr3_aa: CSARSYRTGELFF
v_call: TRBV28; clone_size: few; d_call: TRBD1; j_call: TRBJ2-5; cdr3_nt: TGTGCCAGCAGTTCCAGGGGGCAGTACTTC; cdr3_aa: CASSSRGQYF
v_call: TRBV5-4; clone_size: many; d_call: NA; j_call: TRBJ1-2; cdr3_nt: TGTGCCAGCAGCTTGTCCGGTGTCTATGGCTACACCTTC; cdr3_aa: CASSLSGVYGYTF
v_call: TRBV6-4; clone_size: many; d_call: NA; j_call: TRBJ2-7; cdr3_nt: TGTGCCAGCAGTGACTCCGTCTCCCGGGTCGACGAGCAGTACTTC; cdr3_aa: CASSDSVSRVDEQYF
v_call: TRBV7-2; clone_size: many; d_call: TRBD1; j_call: TRBJ1-2; cdr3_nt: TGTGCCAGCAGCTTACCCGGGACAGCGAACCCCATAAACTATGGCTACACCTTC; cdr3_aa: CASSLPGTANPINYGYTF
v_call: TRBV20-1; clone_size: many; d_call: NA; j_call: TRBJ1-1; cdr3_nt: TGCAGTGCTAGTACGATGATGAACACTGAAGCTTTCTTT; cdr3_aa: CSASTMMNTEAFF
v_call: TRBV2; clone_size: NA; d_call: NA; j_call: TRBJ1-1; cdr3_nt: TGTGCCAGCAGCCGCAGGGATCTGAACACTGAAGCTTTCTTT; cdr3_aa: CASSRRDLNTEAFF
v_call: TRBV28; clone_size: few; d_call: TRBD1; j_call: TRBJ1-4; cdr3_nt: TGTGCCAGCAGTCCTCGACAGGGCGTAAGGACTAATGAAAAACTGTTTTTT; cdr3_aa: CASSPRQGVRTNEKLFF
v_call: TRBV6-2/TRBV6-3; clone_size: many; d_call: TRBD1; j_call: TRBJ2-7; cdr3_nt: TGTGCCAGCATAAGACAGGGAAAAGAGTACGAGCAGTACTTC; cdr3_aa: CASIRQGKEYEQYF
v_call: TRBV27; clone_size: many; d_call: NA; j_call: TRBJ2-7; cdr3_nt: TGTGCCAGCAGTTTACTGGGAAGGTACGAGCAGTACTTC; cdr3_aa: CASSLLGRYEQYF
v_call: TRBV9; clone_size: few; d_call: TRBD2; j_call: TRBJ2-2; cdr3_nt: TGTGCCAGCAGCGGTGGACTAGCGGGGTCACACACCGGGGAGCTGTTTTTT; cdr3_aa: CASSGGLAGSHTGELFF
v_call: TRBV12-3/TRBV12-4; clone_size: many; d_call: NA; j_call: TRBJ2-3; cdr3_nt: TGTGCCAGCAGCTTCGGACAGACAGATACGCAGTATTTT; cdr3_aa: CASSFGQTDTQYF
v_call: TRBV10-2; clone_size: many; d_call: NA; j_call: TRBJ1-4; cdr3_nt: TGCGCCAGTTCTACCTTCGCCGGAGGGAACGAAAAACTGTTTTTT; cdr3_aa: CASSTFAGGNEKLFF
v_call: TRBV6-1; clone_size: NA; d_call: NA; j_call: TRBJ2-7; cdr3_nt: TGTGCCAGCAGAACAGGTGCCTACGAGCAGTACTTC; cdr3_aa: CASRTGAYEQYF
v_call: TRBV27; clone_size: NA; d_call: TRBD1; j_call: TRBJ1-2; cdr3_nt: TGTGCCAGCAGTTCTCAGGGGGCCATGGGCGGCTACACCTTC; cdr3_aa: CASSSQGAMGGYTF
v_call: TRBV10-3; clone_size: NA; d_call: TRBD1; j_call: TRBJ2-2; cdr3_nt: TGTGCCATCATGTCCGGGACAGGGGGCACCGGGGAGCTGTTTTTT; cdr3_aa: CAIMSGTGGTGELFF
v_call: TRBV19; clone_size: NA; d_call: NA; j_call: TRBJ2-6; cdr3_nt: TGTGCCAGTGCGGCAGGCCGCAACTCTGGGGCCAACGTCCTGACTTTC; cdr3_aa: CASAAGRNSGANVLTF
v_call: TRBV3-1; clone_size: few; d_call: NA; j_call: TRBJ2-4; cdr3_nt: TGTGCCAGCAGTTTGGCGGTAGCCAAAAACATTCAGTACTTC; cdr3_aa: CASSLAVAKNIQYF
v_call: TRBV7-3; clone_size: many; d_call: NA; j_call: TRBJ1-1; cdr3_nt: TGTGCCAGCAGCCTCTTCATGAACACTGAAGCTTTCTTT; cdr3_aa: CASSLFMNTEAFF
v_call: TRBV27; clone_size: many; d_call: NA; j_call: TRBJ2-5; cdr3_nt: TGTGCCAGCAGTTTTAAGGGGGGGTACCAAGAGACCCAGTACTTC; cdr3_aa: CASSFKGGYQETQYF
v_call: TRBV6-4; clone_size: NA; d_call: NA; j_call: TRBJ2-3; cdr3_nt: TGTGCCAGCAGTGAGGGGGCCGACACTGATACGCAGTATTTT; cdr3_aa: CASSEGADTDTQYF
v_call: TRBV18; clone_size: few; d_call: TRBD1; j_call: TRBJ2-7; cdr3_nt: TGTGCCAGCTCACGGGACAGAACCAGCTCCTACGAGCAGTACTTC; cdr3_aa: CASSRDRTSSYEQYF
v_call: TRBV6-5; clone_size: many; d_call: TRBD1; j_call: TRBJ2-7; cdr3_nt: TGTGCCAGCAGTTCCCTGGACAGGACTCGCGAGCAGTACTTC; cdr3_aa: CASSSLDRTREQYF
v_call: TRBV7-9; clone_size: few; d_call: NA; j_call: TRBJ1-1; cdr3_nt: TGTGCCAGCAGCCCACACAGACCTGGGTACACTGAAGCTTTCTTT; cdr3_aa: CASSPHRPGYTEAFF
v_call: TRBV6-5; clone_size: many; d_call: NA; j_call: TRBJ2-7; cdr3_nt: TGTGCCAGCAGCCACGGCGCCTACGAGCAGTACTTC; cdr3_aa: CASSHGAYEQYF
v_call: TRBV20-1; clone_size: NA; d_call: NA; j_call: TRBJ2-5; cdr3_nt: TGCAGTGCTAGGCCCAGCCAAGAGACCCAGTACTTC; cdr3_aa: CSARPSQETQYF
v_call: TRBV20-1; clone_size: NA; d_call: TRBD1; j_call: TRBJ2-7; cdr3_nt: TGCAGTGCTAGAGCTGGACAGGGAGGCTACGAGCAGTACTTC; cdr3_aa: CSARAGQGGYEQYF
v_call: TRBV6-2/TRBV6-3; clone_size: many; d_call: TRBD1; j_call: TRBJ1-5; cdr3_nt: TGTGCCAGCATCACAGGGGCCGGATACAATCAGCCCCAGCATTTT; cdr3_aa: CASITGAGYNQPQHF
v_call: TRBV24-1; clone_size: NA; d_call: TRBD2; j_call: TRBJ2-2; cdr3_nt: TGTGCCACCAGTGATTTGCCAGCGGGGGGGCCCGGGGAGCTGTTTTTT; cdr3_aa: CATSDLPAGGPGELFF
v_call: TRBV6-6; clone_size: few; d_call: TRBD1; j_call: TRBJ2-3; cdr3_nt: TGTGCCAGCAGTCGAGGGACAGTTAGCACAGATACGCAGTATTTT; cdr3_aa: CASSRGTVSTDTQYF
v_call: TRBV7-8; clone_size: many; d_call: NA; j_call: TRBJ1-3; cdr3_nt: TGTGCCAGCAGCTTAGCTATCGGCCCCAACCTCGCTGGAAACACCATATATTTT; cdr3_aa: CASSLAIGPNLAGNTIYF
v_call: TRBV15; clone_size: NA; d_call: TRBD1; j_call: TRBJ1-4; cdr3_nt: TGTGCCACCAGCAGAGAACAGGGGAAAGGGGAAAAACTGTTTTTT; cdr3_aa: CATSREQGKGEKLFF